This T cell receptor (beta chain) stems from a study of regulatory T cells in long-lasting Graves disease. This clonotype was seen repeatedly, ten times or more. As to time point: newly diagnosed GD, antithyroid drugs for less than 3 months. Making the TCR library involved RNA that had been extracted from PBMCs. Patient provenance is recorded as an endocrinology department in Xi'an, China. The CDR3 is 15 residues long. V trimming: 1 base; J trimming: 2 bases; junction bases outside the gene matches: 3. Germline CDR1 is LGHDT and CDR2 is YNNKEL (reference sequence). iRepertoire HTBI primers and Arm-PCR of CDR3 regions built TCR beta libraries. TCRdb fed the multiplex PCR reads into MiXCR, producing one record per CDR3 protein. The sample includes 550,000 to 700,000 distinct CDR3 sequences, about 15% of them seen just once. A further study also used this sample, focusing on T cells in Graves' hyperthyroidism and ophthalmopathy.

This receptor was identified in a man between 18 and 35 years old with Graves disease. The starting material was peripheral blood mononuclear cells (PBMCs), obtained at new diagnosis, from a patient treated with antithyroid drugs. This rearrangement joins TRBV3-1 to TRBJ2-7, with 9 bases aligning to TRBD2. The CDR3 bases are TGTGCCAGCAGCCAAGGGCCTAGCGGGACCTACGAGCAGTACTTC. Translation: CASSQGPSGTYEQYF.